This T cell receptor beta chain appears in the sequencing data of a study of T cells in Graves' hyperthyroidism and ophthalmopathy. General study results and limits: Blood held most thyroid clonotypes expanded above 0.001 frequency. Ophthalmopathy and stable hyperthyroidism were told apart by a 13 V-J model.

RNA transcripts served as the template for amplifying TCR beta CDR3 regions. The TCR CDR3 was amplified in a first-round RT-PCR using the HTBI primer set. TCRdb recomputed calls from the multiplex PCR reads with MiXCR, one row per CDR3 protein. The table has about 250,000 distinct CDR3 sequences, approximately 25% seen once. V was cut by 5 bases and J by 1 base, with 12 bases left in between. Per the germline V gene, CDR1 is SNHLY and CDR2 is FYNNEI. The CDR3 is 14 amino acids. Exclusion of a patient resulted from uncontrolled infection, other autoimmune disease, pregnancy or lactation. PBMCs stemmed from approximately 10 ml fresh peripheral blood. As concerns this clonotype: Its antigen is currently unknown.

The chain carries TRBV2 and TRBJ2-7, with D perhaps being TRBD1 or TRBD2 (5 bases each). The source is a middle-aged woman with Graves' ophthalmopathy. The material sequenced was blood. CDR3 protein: CASSLGPPSYEQYF. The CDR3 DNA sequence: TGTGCCAGCAGTCTGGGACCCCCTTCCTACGAGCAGTACTTC. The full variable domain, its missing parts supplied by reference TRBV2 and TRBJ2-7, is EPEVTQTPSHQVTQMGQEVILRCVPISNHLYFYWYRQILGQKVEFLVSFYNNEISEKSEIFDDQFSVERPDGSNFTLKIRSTKLEDSAMYFCASSLGPPSYEQYFGPGTRLTVT.